The 13 T cell receptor beta chains given below trace back to one sample, sequenced in a study of T cells expressing NK-cell markers. TCRdb reprocessed the 5' RACE reads and stores each CDR3 protein as one record, lacking DNA. The listing contains fewer than 400,000 distinct CDR3 sequences. Specimen: blood T cells: a sorted CD56 or NKG2C T cell subset, CD4+ or CD8+ T cells, or bulk PBMC T cells (not recorded which). The receptors originated from a man aged 18-75 years in good health.

This chain connects TRBV19 to TRBJ1-5; TCRdb's D call of TRBD1 is untestable without DNA. Germline V gene lookup returns CDR1 LNHDA and CDR2 SQIVND (reference sequence). The CDR3 spans 15 residues. CDR3 residues: CASSKRTGDNQPQHF.

V and J are TRBV6-1 and TRBJ2-2; TCRdb lists TRBD1, though no DNA is available to test this call. This CDR3 has 15 residues. The germline V gene encodes CDR1 MNHNS and CDR2 SASEGT. This chain's CDR3 is CASSEHRAGGGELFF.

The chain has TRBV3-1 and TRBJ2-5; TCRdb calls TRBD1, which cannot be checked without DNA. In germline, CDR1 is LGHDT, CDR2 YNNKEL (reference sequence). The CDR3 length is 17 residues. The CDR3 reads CASSQEAQTGPGETQYF.

The chain uses TRBV6-1 and TRBJ1-2; TCRdb proposes TRBD1, but this gene call is untestable without DNA. The germline V gene has CDR1 MNHNS and CDR2 SASEGT. This CDR3 region has 14 residues. The CDR3 reads CASSPGAGAGGYTF.

This chain connects TRBV12-3 or TRBV12-4 to TRBJ2-5; TCRdb calls TRBD1, which cannot be checked without DNA. This CDR3 is 16 amino acids long. The CDR3 loop reads CASSRPGQVNQETQYF.

J is TRBJ2-1 and V is TRBV5-6; TCRdb indicates TRBD1, and absent DNA this call remains unverified. Germline-derived CDR1 and CDR2 are SGHDT and YYEEEE. The CDR3 extends over 17 amino acids. The CDR3 region is CASSKAPATRIYNEQFF.

The chain couples TRBV29-1 to TRBJ1-1; TCRdb gives TRBD1 as the D gene, but with no DNA this cannot be confirmed. There are 14 residues in the CDR3. Germline assignment: CDR1 SQVTM and CDR2 ANQGSEA. CDR3 in amino acids: CSVVQGDLNTEAFF. The complete variable domain, with remaining parts taken from reference TRBV29-1 and TRBJ1-1, reads SAVISQKPSRDICQRGTSLTIQCQVDSQVTMMFWYRQQPGQSLTLIATANQGSEATYESGFVIDKFPISRPNLTFSTLTVSNMSPEDSSIYLCSVVQGDLNTEAFFGQGTRLTVV.

V is TRBV7-9 and J is TRBJ1-5; TCRdb designates TRBD1, a call that cannot be tested without DNA. The CDR3 runs 14 residues. Germline V CDR1 and CDR2: SEHNR, FQNEAQ (reference sequence). The CDR3 loop reads CASSFRDTDQPQHF.

The chain recombines TRBV27 with TRBJ2-2; TCRdb calls TRBD1, which cannot be checked without DNA. Germline values: CDR1 MNHEY, CDR2 SMNVEV (reference sequence). The CDR3 spans 16 residues. The CDR3 spells CASSLFAQVDTGELFF.

The chain uses TRBV4-1 and TRBJ2-2. This CDR3 has 16 residues. Germline loops: CDR1 MGHRA, CDR2 YSYEKL. CDR3 sequence reads: CASSQGVRTNTGELFF.

The chain has TRBV28 and TRBJ2-7; TCRdb outputs TRBD1, but without DNA this stays unchecked. The CDR3 extends over 15 amino acids. The V gene's germline CDR1 is MDHEN and CDR2 SYDVKM. The CDR3 here is CASGGTDSTPYEQYF. The variable domain in full, with the rest retrieved from reference TRBV28 and TRBJ2-7, is DVKVTQSSRYLVKRTGEKVFLECVQDMDHENMFWYRQDPGLGLRLIYFSYDVKMKEKGDIPEGYSVSREKKERFSLILESASTNQTSMYLCASGGTDSTPYEQYFGPGTRLTVT.

This rearrangement joins TRBV18 to TRBJ2-1; with no DNA, the TCRdb D assignment of TRBD2 cannot be verified. In germline, CDR1 is KGHSH, CDR2 LQKENI. The CDR3 totals 15 residues. The CDR3: CASSSGGVTNNEQFF. Variable domain in full (rest from reference TRBV18 and TRBJ2-1): NAGVMQNPRHLVRRRGQEARLRCSPMKGHSHVYWYRQLPEEGLKFMVYLQKENIIDESGMPKERFSAEFPKEGPSILRIQQVVRGDSAAYFCASSSGGVTNNEQFFGPGTRLTVL.

The chain employs TRBV30 and TRBJ1-2. Germline values: CDR1 GTSNPN, CDR2 SVGIG (reference sequence). This CDR3 is 17 amino acids long. The chain's CDR3 is CAWSEAGRLLLGNGYTF.